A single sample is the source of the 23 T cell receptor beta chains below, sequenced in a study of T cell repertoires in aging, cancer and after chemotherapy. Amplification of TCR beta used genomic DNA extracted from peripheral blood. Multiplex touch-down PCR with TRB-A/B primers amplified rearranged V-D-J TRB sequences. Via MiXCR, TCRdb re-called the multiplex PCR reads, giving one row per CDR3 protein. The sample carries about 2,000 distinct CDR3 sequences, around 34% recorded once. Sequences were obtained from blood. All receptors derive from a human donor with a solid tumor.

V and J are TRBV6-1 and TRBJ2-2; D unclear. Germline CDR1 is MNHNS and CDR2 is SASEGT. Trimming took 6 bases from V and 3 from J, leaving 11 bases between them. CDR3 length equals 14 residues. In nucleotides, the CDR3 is TGTGCCAGCAGGCCGATTGAGGACACCGGGGAGCTGTTTTTT. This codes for CASRPIEDTGELFF.

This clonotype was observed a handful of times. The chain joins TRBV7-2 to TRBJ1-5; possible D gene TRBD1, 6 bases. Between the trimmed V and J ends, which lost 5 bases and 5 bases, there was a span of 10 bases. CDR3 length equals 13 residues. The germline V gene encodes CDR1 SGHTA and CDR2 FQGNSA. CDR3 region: CASSIRGDQPQHF. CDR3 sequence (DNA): TGTGCCAGCAGCATCAGGGGTGATCAGCCCCAGCATTTT.

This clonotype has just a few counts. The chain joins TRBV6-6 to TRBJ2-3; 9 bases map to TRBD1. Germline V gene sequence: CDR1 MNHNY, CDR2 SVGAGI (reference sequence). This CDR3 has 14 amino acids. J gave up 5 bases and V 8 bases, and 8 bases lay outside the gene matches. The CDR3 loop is CASVGQGSGDTQYF. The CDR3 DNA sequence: TGTGCCAGCGTGGGACAGGGTTCGGGAGATACGCAGTATTTT.

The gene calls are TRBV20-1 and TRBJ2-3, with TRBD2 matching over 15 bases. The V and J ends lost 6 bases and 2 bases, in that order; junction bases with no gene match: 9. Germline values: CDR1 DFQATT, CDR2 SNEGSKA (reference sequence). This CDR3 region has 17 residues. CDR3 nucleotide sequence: TGCAGTGCCGTAGGGACTAGCGGGGGGCGCTTCACAGATACGCAGTATTTT. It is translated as CSAVGTSGGRFTDTQYF.

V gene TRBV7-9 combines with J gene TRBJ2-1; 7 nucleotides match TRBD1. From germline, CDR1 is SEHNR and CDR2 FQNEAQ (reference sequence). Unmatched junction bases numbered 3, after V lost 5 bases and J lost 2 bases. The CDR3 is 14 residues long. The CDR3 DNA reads TGTGCCAGCAGCCCGGGGACAGCCTACAATGAGCAGTTCTTC. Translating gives CASSPGTAYNEQFF.

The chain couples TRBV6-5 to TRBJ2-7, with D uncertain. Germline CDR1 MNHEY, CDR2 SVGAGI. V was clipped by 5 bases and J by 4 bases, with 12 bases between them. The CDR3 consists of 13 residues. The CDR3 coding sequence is TGTGCCAGCAGTGACTGGGGTCTTTACGAGCAGTACTTC. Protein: CASSDWGLYEQYF.

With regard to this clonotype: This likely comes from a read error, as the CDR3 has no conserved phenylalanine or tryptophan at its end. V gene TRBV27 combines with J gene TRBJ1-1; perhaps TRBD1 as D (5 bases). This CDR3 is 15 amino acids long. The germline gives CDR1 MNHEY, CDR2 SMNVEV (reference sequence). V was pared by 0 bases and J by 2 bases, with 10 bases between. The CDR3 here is CASSLSQGPNTEAFL. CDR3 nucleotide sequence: TGTGCCAGCAGTTTATCGCAGGGCCCAAACACTGAAGCTTTCTTA.

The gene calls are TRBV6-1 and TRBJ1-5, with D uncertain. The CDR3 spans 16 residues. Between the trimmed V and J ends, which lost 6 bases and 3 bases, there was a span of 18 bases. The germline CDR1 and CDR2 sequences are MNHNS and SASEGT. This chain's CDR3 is CASRVDLVGNNQPQHF. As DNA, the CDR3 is TGTGCCAGCAGAGTAGACCTTGTTGGGAACAATCAGCCCCAGCATTTT.

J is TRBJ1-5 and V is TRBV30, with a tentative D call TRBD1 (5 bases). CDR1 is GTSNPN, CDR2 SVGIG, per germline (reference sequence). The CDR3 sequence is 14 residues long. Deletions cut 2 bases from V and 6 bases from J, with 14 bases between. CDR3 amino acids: CAWSTLRASQPQHF. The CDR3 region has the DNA TGTGCCTGGAGTACCCTCAGGGCATCTCAGCCCCAGCATTTT.

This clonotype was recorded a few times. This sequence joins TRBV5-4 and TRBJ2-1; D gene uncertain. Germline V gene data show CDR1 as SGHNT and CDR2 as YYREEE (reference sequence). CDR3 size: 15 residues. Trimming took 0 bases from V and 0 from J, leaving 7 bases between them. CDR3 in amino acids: CASSLGVSSYNEQFF. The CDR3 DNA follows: TGTGCCAGCAGCTTGGGGGTCAGCTCCTACAATGAGCAGTTCTTC.

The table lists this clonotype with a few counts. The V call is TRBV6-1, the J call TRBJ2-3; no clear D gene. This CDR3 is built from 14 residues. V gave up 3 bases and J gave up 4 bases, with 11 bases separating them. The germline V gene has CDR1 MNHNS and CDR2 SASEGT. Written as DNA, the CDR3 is TGTGCCAGCAGTGAGAACCGGGCCCCAGATACGCAGTATTTT. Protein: CASSENRAPDTQYF.

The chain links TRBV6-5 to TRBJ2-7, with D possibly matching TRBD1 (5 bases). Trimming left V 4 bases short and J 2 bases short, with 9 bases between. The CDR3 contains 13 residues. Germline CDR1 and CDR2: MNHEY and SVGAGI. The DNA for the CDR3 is TGTGCCAGCAGTTTGGGGCCAACCTACGAGCAGTACGTC. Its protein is CASSLGPTYEQYV.

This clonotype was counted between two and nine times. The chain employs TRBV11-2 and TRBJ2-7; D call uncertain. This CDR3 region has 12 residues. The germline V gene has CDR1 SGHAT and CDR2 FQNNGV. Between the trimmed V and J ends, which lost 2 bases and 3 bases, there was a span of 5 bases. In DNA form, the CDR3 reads TGTGCCAGCAGCTTAACAGACTACGAGCAGTACTTC. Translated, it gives CASSLTDYEQYF.

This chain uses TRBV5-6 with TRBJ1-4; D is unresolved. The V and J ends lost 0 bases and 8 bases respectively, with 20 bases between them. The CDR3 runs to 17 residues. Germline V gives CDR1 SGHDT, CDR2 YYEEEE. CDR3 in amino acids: CASSLGRGGRLWEKLFF. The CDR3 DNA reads TGTGCCAGCAGCTTGGGCAGAGGCGGACGTTTATGGGAAAAACTGTTTTTT. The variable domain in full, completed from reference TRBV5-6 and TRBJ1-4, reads DAGVTQSPTHLIKTRGQQVTLRCSPKSGHDTVSWYQQALGQGPQFIFQYYEEEERQRGNFPDRFSGHQFPNYSSELNVNALLLGDSALYLCASSLGRGGRLWEKLFFGSGTQLSVL.

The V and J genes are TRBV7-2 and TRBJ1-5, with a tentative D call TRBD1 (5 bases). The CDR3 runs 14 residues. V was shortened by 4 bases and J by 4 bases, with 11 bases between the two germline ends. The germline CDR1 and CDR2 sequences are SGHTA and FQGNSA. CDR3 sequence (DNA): TGTGCCAGCAGCTGGGACGGGATGAATCAGCCCCAGCATTTT. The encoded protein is CASSWDGMNQPQHF. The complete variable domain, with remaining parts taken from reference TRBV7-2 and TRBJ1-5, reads GAGVSQSPSNKVTEKGKDVELRCDPISGHTALYWYRQSLGQGLEFLIYFQGNSAPDKSGLPSDRFSAERTGGSVSTLTIQRTQQEDSAVYLCASSWDGMNQPQHFGDGTRLSIL.

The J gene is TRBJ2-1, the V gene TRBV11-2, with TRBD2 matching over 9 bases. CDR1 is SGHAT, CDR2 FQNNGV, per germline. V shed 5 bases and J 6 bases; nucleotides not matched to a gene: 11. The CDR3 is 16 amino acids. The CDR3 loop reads CASSLPRSGGRNEQFF. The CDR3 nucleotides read TGTGCCAGCAGCCTGCCGAGGAGCGGGGGGCGCAATGAGCAGTTCTTC.

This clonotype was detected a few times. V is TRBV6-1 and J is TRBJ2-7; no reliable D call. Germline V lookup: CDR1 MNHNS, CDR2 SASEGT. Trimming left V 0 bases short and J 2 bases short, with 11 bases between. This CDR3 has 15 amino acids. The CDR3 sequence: CASSEAYDGPYEQYF. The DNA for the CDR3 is TGTGCCAGCAGTGAAGCGTACGACGGTCCCTACGAGCAGTACTTC.

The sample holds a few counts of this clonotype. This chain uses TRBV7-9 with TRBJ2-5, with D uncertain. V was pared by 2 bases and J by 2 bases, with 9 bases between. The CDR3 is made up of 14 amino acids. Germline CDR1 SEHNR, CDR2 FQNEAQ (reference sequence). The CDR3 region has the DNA TGTGCCAGCAGCTTAATCCTGGATCAAGAGACCCAGTACTTC. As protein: CASSLILDQETQYF.

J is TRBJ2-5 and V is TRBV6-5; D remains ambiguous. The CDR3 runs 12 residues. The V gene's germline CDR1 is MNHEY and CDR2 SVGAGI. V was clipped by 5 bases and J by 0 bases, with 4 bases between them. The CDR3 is CASSVDQETQYF. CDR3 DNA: TGTGCCAGCAGTGTGGACCAAGAGACCCAGTACTTC.

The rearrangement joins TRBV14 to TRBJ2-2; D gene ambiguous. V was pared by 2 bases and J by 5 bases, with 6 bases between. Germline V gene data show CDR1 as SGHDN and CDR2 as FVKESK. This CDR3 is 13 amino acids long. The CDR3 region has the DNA TGTGCCAGCAGCCAAATGAGGACCGGGGAGCTGTTTTTT. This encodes CASSQMRTGELFF.

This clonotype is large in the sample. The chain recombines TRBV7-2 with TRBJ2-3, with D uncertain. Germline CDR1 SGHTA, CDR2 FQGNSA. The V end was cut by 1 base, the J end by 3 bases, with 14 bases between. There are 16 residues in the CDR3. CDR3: CASSLVAGIGTDTQYF. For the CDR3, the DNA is TGTGCCAGCAGCTTAGTAGCTGGGATTGGTACAGATACGCAGTATTTT.

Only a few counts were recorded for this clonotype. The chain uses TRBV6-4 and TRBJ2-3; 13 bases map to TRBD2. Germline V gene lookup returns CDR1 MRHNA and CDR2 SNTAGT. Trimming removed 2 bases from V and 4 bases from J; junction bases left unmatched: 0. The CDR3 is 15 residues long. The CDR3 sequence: CASSDTSGGADTQYF. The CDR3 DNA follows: TGTGCCAGCAGTGACACTAGCGGGGGGGCAGATACGCAGTATTTT.

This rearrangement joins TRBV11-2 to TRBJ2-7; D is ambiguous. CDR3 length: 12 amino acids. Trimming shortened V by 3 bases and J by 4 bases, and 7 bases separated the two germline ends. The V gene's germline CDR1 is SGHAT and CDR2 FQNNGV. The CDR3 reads CASSFLRYEQYF. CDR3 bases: TGTGCCAGCAGCTTTTTACGGTACGAGCAGTACTTC. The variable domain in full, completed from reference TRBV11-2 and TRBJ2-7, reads EAGVAQSPRYKIIEKRQSVAFWCNPISGHATLYWYQQILGQGPKLLIQFQNNGVVDDSQLPKDRFSAERLKGVDSTLKIQPAKLEDSAVYLCASSFLRYEQYFGPGTRLTVT.